This entry features one T cell receptor (beta chain) sequence. Per the original methods: The authors estimated nucleated cell counts from reference gene primer amplification. Clones were sequenced by immunoSEQ multiplex PCR, and TCRdb holds only the in-frame ones, with some missing. The V and J calls and clone size are taken from that table; D and trimming were inferred from the DNA. Among around 400,000 clones listed, roughly 90% were seen once. Cohorts were determined from participant-reported clinical history. This sample stems from a study of blood T cell repertoires in COVID-19. This receptor was obtained from a woman between 35 and 50 years old who had been exposed to COVID-19. The sample taken for sequencing was PBMCs or T cells enriched from blood (not recorded which).

CDR3 nucleotides: TGTGCCAGCAGCTCACAGGGGGGACTAGCGGGAGATAGGAGAGAGACCCAGTACTTC. This codes for CASSSQGGLAGDRRETQYF. The chain recombines TRBV7-2 with TRBJ2-5, with 14 bases lining up with TRBD2. From germline, CDR1 is SGHTA and CDR2 FQGNSA. CDR3 size: 19 residues. Trimming at V came to 4 bases and at J to 4 bases, leaving 14 bases not matched to a gene.